The T cell receptor (beta chain) described here comes from a study of T cell responses to AZD1222 COVID-19 vaccine. With regard to this clone: Its specificity is unknown.

Repertoires were generated with immunoSEQ multiplex PCR, while TCRdb's copy carries only in-frame clones and drops some. The sample has about 69,000 clones, 83% seen once; the top ten hold 20% to 25%. Study outcomes and limitations: The sample set comprised mostly white British donors with more females, and clonal diversity was possibly underestimated.

Trimming removed 1 base from V and 4 bases from J, with 4 bases in between. The CDR3 is 12 amino acids. Germline CDR1 and CDR2: SNHLY and FYNNEI. The receptor's source is an adult who received the AZD1222 COVID-19 vaccine. The V gene is TRBV2, the J gene TRBJ1-1; D remains unclear. This material consisted of peripheral blood, taken 28 days after the second AZD1222 dose. The CDR3 loop is CASSEGGTEAFF. In DNA, the CDR3 is TGTGCCAGCAGTGAAGGGGGCACTGAAGCTTTCTTT.